The 19 T cell receptor beta chains below all came from one sample that was sequenced in a study of OX40 agonist ivuxolimab in advanced cancers. The library relied on the immunoSEQ multiplex PCR assay. TCRdb carries this immuneACCESS record with in-frame sequences only. Its versions omit some clonotypes, under half of them owing to an unresolved V gene in the studies checked, with the rest unexplained. The sample table records about 58,000 clones; approximately 80% of these occur just once. The ten most abundant clones make up 0.75% of the sample. The source was CD4+ or CD8+ T cells sorted from blood, collected in a trial of the OX40 agonist ivuxolimab. These receptors came from an adult with an advanced solid tumor such as melanoma, head and neck, liver or kidney cancer.

The V gene is TRBV10-3, the J gene TRBJ1-6; TRBD1 is a possible D gene (6 bases). Looked up from germline, CDR1 is ENHRY and CDR2 is SYGVKD. The CDR3 is made up of 16 amino acids. V was cut by 2 bases and J by 9 bases, with 17 bases left in between. CDR3 nucleotides: TGTGCCATCAGTGAGACAGGGCCTTGGTCGGGTTCACCCCTCCACTTT. Protein: CAISETGPWSGSPLHF.

The chain has TRBV19 and TRBJ1-5; D remains ambiguous. This CDR3 has 15 amino acids. With 3 bases removed from V and 2 bases from J, the gap between germline ends came to 11 bases. CDR1 and CDR2 from the germline V gene are LNHDA and SQIVND (reference sequence). The CDR3 loop is CASSIGRSGNQPQHF. CDR3 nucleotides: TGTGCCAGTAGTATCGGACGGTCGGGCAATCAGCCCCAGCATTTT.

The chain carries TRBV6-1 and TRBJ1-1; D is uncertain. Deletions cut 6 bases from V and 2 bases from J, with 10 bases between. The CDR3 has 13 residues. The V gene's germline CDR1 is MNHNS and CDR2 SASEGT. Written as DNA, the CDR3 is TGTGCCAGCAGGACCCTTGAAAACACTGAAGCTTTCTTT. Amino acids: CASRTLENTEAFF.

This chain joins TRBV11-3 and TRBJ2-5; tentative D call: TRBD2 (5 bases). CDR3 size: 18 residues. Germline V gene sequence: CDR1 SGHNT, CDR2 YENEEA. Trimming pared 4 bases from V and 4 bases from J, leaving 25 bases between. The DNA of the CDR3 is TGTGCCAGCAGCTCCGTTTCGAGATGGGCCCCGGGGAGAGAGACCCAGTACTTC. It encodes CASSSVSRWAPGRETQYF.

The genes are TRBV5-5 and TRBJ1-3; 9 nucleotides match TRBD1. V trimming: 0 bases; J trimming: 9 bases; junction bases outside the gene matches: 7. Germline V CDR1 and CDR2: SGHKS, YYEKEE (reference sequence). The CDR3 contains 15 residues. The CDR3 region is CASSLAAAQGATIYF. CDR3 nucleotide sequence: TGTGCCAGCAGCTTGGCGGCCGCACAGGGGGCCACCATATATTTT.

The chain links TRBV2 to TRBJ2-7; the D is unclear. The CDR3 consists of 11 residues. The germline V and J ends were trimmed by 6 bases and 2 bases, with 5 bases remaining between them. Per the germline V gene, CDR1 is SNHLY and CDR2 is FYNNEI. The CDR3, as DNA: TGTGCCAGCAGGCAGCCCTACGAGCAGTACTTC. As protein: CASRQPYEQYF.

V is TRBV2 and J is TRBJ1-5; D remains unclear. The CDR3 extends over 14 amino acids. The ends were cut back, 6 bases at V and 1 base at J, with 10 bases in the middle. The V gene's germline CDR1 is SNHLY and CDR2 FYNNEI. CDR3 sequence: CASRLGMSNQPQHF. The DNA of the CDR3 is TGTGCCAGCAGGTTGGGTATGAGCAATCAGCCCCAGCATTTT. Complete variable domain (other parts from reference TRBV2 and TRBJ1-5): EPEVTQTPSHQVTQMGQEVILRCVPISNHLYFYWYRQILGQKVEFLVSFYNNEISEKSEIFDDQFSVERPDGSNFTLKIRSTKLEDSAMYFCASRLGMSNQPQHFGDGTRLSIL.

This chain joins TRBV14 and TRBJ2-5; TRBD2 agrees at 13 bases. This CDR3 is 17 amino acids long. Germline lookup yields CDR1 SGHDN and CDR2 FVKESK. Trimming at V came to 4 bases and at J to 5 bases, leaving 10 bases not matched to a gene. The CDR3 DNA reads as TGTGCCAGCAGCCGACTAGCGGGGGGACTAAACGGGGAGACCCAGTACTTC. Protein product: CASSRLAGGLNGETQYF.

This chain uses TRBV6-1 with TRBJ1-2; D is unclear. The CDR3 consists of 15 residues. Germline CDR1 is MNHNS and CDR2 is SASEGT. Between the trimmed V and J ends, which lost 1 base and 4 bases, there was a span of 13 bases. DNA for the CDR3: TGTGCCAGCAGTGAAGAGGGCAGGACTTTCTATGGCTACACCTTC. Protein product: CASSEEGRTFYGYTF.

The gene calls are TRBV5-5 and TRBJ1-4; 10 nucleotides line up with TRBD1. After removal of 4 bases from V and 8 bases from J, the junction contained 8 bases not matched to a gene. The CDR3 is made up of 15 amino acids. CDR1 is SGHKS, CDR2 YYEKEE, per germline (reference sequence). The CDR3, as DNA: TGTGCCAGCAGCCAGGGGACAGGGGAGGGGGAAAAACTGTTTTTT. It yields the protein CASSQGTGEGEKLFF. Variable domain in full (rest from reference TRBV5-5 and TRBJ1-4): DAGVTQSPTHLIKTRGQQVTLRCSPISGHKSVSWYQQVLGQGPQFIFQYYEKEERGRGNFPDRFSARQFPNYSSELNVNALLLGDSALYLCASSQGTGEGEKLFFGSGTQLSVL.

This clone was observed a handful of times. The rearrangement links TRBV5-4 to TRBJ1-3, with D perhaps TRBD1 (5 bases). CDR3 length equals 17 residues. V lost 4 bases, J lost 1 base, and 18 bases lay in between. Germline values: CDR1 SGHNT, CDR2 YYREEE (reference sequence). CDR3 in DNA: TGTGCCAGCAGCACCAGCGGGGGAGCGACATCTGGAAACACCATATATTTT. It codes for CASSTSGGATSGNTIYF.

V and J are TRBV5-1 and TRBJ1-6, with D uncertain. Between the trimmed V and J ends, which lost 4 bases and 7 bases, there was a span of 12 bases. The CDR3 sequence is 14 residues long. Looked up from germline, CDR1 is SGHRS and CDR2 is YFSETQ. CDR3 coding DNA: TGCGCCAGCAGCCGGGAGGCGGTGAATTCACCCCTCCACTTT. Protein product: CASSREAVNSPLHF.

V and J are TRBV6-5 and TRBJ1-2; no clear D. CDR3 length equals 14 residues. Trimming pared 0 bases from V and 3 bases from J, leaving 8 bases between. The germline V gene encodes CDR1 MNHEY and CDR2 SVGAGI. CDR3 sequence reads: CASSYSRADYGYTF. For the CDR3, the DNA is TGTGCCAGCAGTTACTCCCGGGCGGACTATGGCTACACCTTC.

V and J are TRBV13 and TRBJ2-3; no firm D call. This CDR3 contains 11 residues. Germline CDR1 PRHDT, CDR2 FYEKMQ (reference sequence). V was trimmed by 2 bases and J by 5 bases, leaving 2 bases between them. The CDR3 loop is CASSLLDTQYF. Written as DNA, the CDR3 is TGTGCCAGCAGCTTATTAGATACGCAGTATTTT.

The rearrangement joins TRBV19 to TRBJ1-5, with a possible D match to TRBD1 (5 bases). Trimming shortened V by 6 bases and J by 1 base, and 13 bases separated the two germline ends. Germline V CDR1 and CDR2: LNHDA, SQIVND (reference sequence). This CDR3 has 15 residues. CDR3 DNA sequence: TGTGCCAGTAGGGAGGGCCGGGGGAGCAATCAGCCCCAGCATTTT. Translation gives CASREGRGSNQPQHF.

The chain uses TRBV12-5 and TRBJ2-3; D remains ambiguous. The V end was cut by 2 bases, the J end by 2 bases, with 5 bases between. Germline V gives CDR1 LGHNT, CDR2 FRNRAP. The CDR3 totals 13 residues. The CDR3 protein is CASGLTNTDTQYF. CDR3 sequence (DNA): TGTGCTAGTGGTTTGACGAACACAGATACGCAGTATTTT.

The chain has TRBV10-2 and TRBJ2-7; D remains ambiguous. The CDR3 spans 14 residues. Trimming pared 7 bases from V and 0 bases from J, leaving 13 bases between. Germline V CDR1 and CDR2: WSHSY, SAAADI. The CDR3 sequence is CASKPGLSSYEQYF. Here the CDR3 DNA reads TGCGCCAGCAAACCGGGCCTCAGCTCCTACGAGCAGTACTTC.

The J gene is TRBJ1-5, the V gene TRBV7-2; the D is unclear. Trimming took 1 base from V and 7 from J, leaving 8 bases between them. This CDR3 is 13 amino acids long. Per germline, CDR1 SGHTA and CDR2 FQGNSA. The CDR3 DNA reads TGTGCCAGCAGCTTAGGACGGTTACAGCCCCAGCATTTT. It translates to CASSLGRLQPQHF.

The chain is built from TRBV10-3 and TRBJ2-2; D perhaps matches TRBD1 (6 bases). V gave up 2 bases and J gave up 0 bases, with 10 bases separating them. Germline lookup yields CDR1 ENHRY and CDR2 SYGVKD. The CDR3 has 16 residues. CDR3 residues: CAISEREGANTGELFF. CDR3 nucleotide sequence: TGTGCCATCAGTGAGAGAGAGGGGGCGAACACCGGGGAGCTGTTTTTT.